These 2 T cell receptor beta chains share one sample of origin, sequenced in a study of human T cells and chemical hapten exposure. A single record per CDR3 protein comes from TCRdb applying MiXCR to the RACE reads. The sample shows about 380,000 distinct CDR3 sequences, approximately 4.4% of them seen only once. Time point noted: patch test 1, 2 weeks after DPC sensitization. Sample treatment: therapeutic diphenylcyclopropenone sensitization with weekly scalp DPC. This material consisted of whole blood, taken in connection with sensitization to the hapten diphenylcyclopropenone (DPC). The origin of the receptors is a woman aged 45-59 years with alopecia areata. Some clones in this sample may be carry-over from other donors' samples.

This clonotype was detected many times. V gene TRBV28 combines with J gene TRBJ1-1; no clear D. V dropped 1 base and J dropped 0 bases, with 9 bases sitting between them. CDR1 is MDHEN and CDR2 is SYDVKM in the germline V gene. There are 15 residues in the CDR3. The CDR3 DNA is TGTGCCAGCAGTTTATACCAGAGAATGAACACTGAAGCTTTCTTT. This sequence encodes CASSLYQRMNTEAFF.

Remarks on this clonotype: A much larger clone differs from this one at a single base, so this may be a read error. The chain couples TRBV11-2 to TRBJ2-3, with D hard to call. V lost 5 bases and J 3 bases, leaving 15 bases between the germline ends. The CDR3 is made up of 15 amino acids. CDR1 is SGHAT and CDR2 is FQNNGV in the germline V gene. The CDR3 loop reads CASSVQAQCTDTQYF. CDR3 DNA: TGTGCCAGCAGCGTCCAGGCGCAGTGTACAGATACGCAGTATTTT.